This T cell receptor beta chain is drawn from a study of Graves' ophthalmopathy and Graves' hyperthyroidism. About the research overall: Peripheral blood (taken before any treatment) was collected at initial diagnosis.

RNA transcripts yielded amplified TCR beta CDR3 regions. Following a first-round RT-PCR that used HTBI primers, a second-round multiplex PCR was carried out. Using its own MiXCR run on the multiplex PCR reads, TCRdb lists one record per CDR3 protein. The sample shows 45,000 to 60,000 distinct CDR3 sequences, roughly half of them seen only once. The CDR3 runs to 19 residues. Trimming removed 2 bases at V and 1 base at J, with 25 bases between. Looked up from germline, CDR1 is DFQATT and CDR2 is SNEGSKA (reference sequence). A word on this clonotype: Since no conserved phenylalanine or tryptophan closes the CDR3, a read error is the likely cause.

The sequence was collected from an adult woman with Graves' ophthalmopathy. The sample taken for sequencing was peripheral blood. This chain connects TRBV20-1 to TRBJ2-3; D is perhaps TRBD1 (6 bases). CDR3 amino acids: CSARSVDTGFSGGTDTQYS. CDR3 nucleotides: TGCAGTGCTAGATCCGTAGATACAGGGTTTTCGGGTGGCACAGATACGCAGTATTCT.